This TCR beta chain is from a study of control samples from healthy donors and cancer patients. TCRdb's copy holds only in-frame clones and misses some; the assay was immunoSEQ multiplex PCR. The data hold about 150,000 clones, with about 94% observed a single time. CDR1 and CDR2 from the germline V gene are SGDLS and YYNGEE. Trimming left V 0 bases short and J 1 base short, with 7 bases between. The CDR3 consists of 14 residues. Specimen: blood. The chain recombines TRBV9 with TRBJ1-1; unclear D gene. The clonotype was recovered from a man aged 35-49 years in good health. The CDR3 region has the DNA TGTGCCAGCAGCGTAGGGCCGGGGAACACTGAAGCTTTCTTT. It translates to CASSVGPGNTEAFF.